This T cell receptor (beta chain) was identified in a study of blood T cell repertoires in COVID-19. The overall study: Samples taken during acute and convalescent COVID-19 were collected in the United States, Italy and Spain. T cells, B-cell-depleted T cells, or PBMCs supplied cDNA or gDNA.

Germline lookup yields CDR1 GTSNPN and CDR2 SVGIG (reference sequence). The CDR3 runs 14 residues. V lost 5 bases and J lost 1, with 13 bases in between. In the authors' methods: How many nucleated cells were present was estimated from reference gene primer amplification. Method: immunoSEQ multiplex PCR; TCRdb's copy keeps in-frame clones and lacks some. The D gene and trimming were derived from the DNA, and the V and J assignments and clone size from that table. The sample consists of 50,000 to 60,000 clones, roughly 90% of them appearing once. This clone showed up just once. The J gene is TRBJ2-3, the V gene TRBV30; tentatively, D is TRBD1 (6 bases). Sequencing was carried out using peripheral blood. This receptor was identified in a man at least 80 years old with active or convalescent COVID-19. CDR3 coding DNA: TGTGCCTGGGGGGGCCCCAGGGGCACAGATACGCAGTATTTT. Translation gives CAWGGPRGTDTQYF.